Shown below are 25 T cell receptor beta chains from a single sample sequenced in a study of T cell repertoires in cytomegalovirus infection. MiXCR was run by TCRdb on the reads, yielding one entry per CDR3 protein. The data contain roughly 280,000 distinct CDR3 sequences, roughly 9% of them singletons. Sequenced material: PBMCs. Receptor source: a human donor in good health (CMV status not recorded). Some clones in this sample may be carry-over from other donors' samples.

This clonotype has a count of ten or more. The chain employs TRBV28 and TRBJ1-5; D is possibly TRBD1 (5 bases). Trimming removed 3 bases from V and 7 bases from J, with 19 bases in between. The germline V gene encodes CDR1 MDHEN and CDR2 SYDVKM. The length of the CDR3 is 16 residues. CDR3 region: CASSFGGRGAGQPQHF. Here the CDR3 DNA reads TGTGCCAGCAGTTTCGGAGGTAGGGGCGCGGGGCAGCCCCAGCATTTT.

This clonotype has only a few counts. This sequence joins TRBV14 and TRBJ2-1; D is unresolved. CDR3 size: 15 residues. Trimming removed 2 bases from V and 3 bases from J, with 11 bases in between. Germline CDR1 SGHDN, CDR2 FVKESK. The CDR3 sequence is CASSQRVTIYNEQFF. The DNA of the CDR3 is TGTGCCAGCAGCCAAAGGGTCACCATCTACAATGAGCAGTTCTTC.

This clonotype was detected ten times or more. V usage is TRBV7-3 and J usage is TRBJ2-6, with D maybe TRBD1 (5 bases). In germline, CDR1 is SGHTA, CDR2 FQGTGA. Trimming took 5 bases from V and 0 from J, leaving 11 bases between them. The CDR3 totals 16 residues. CDR3 sequence: CASSRTPNSGANVLTF. DNA for the CDR3: TGTGCCAGCAGCCGGACACCCAACTCTGGGGCCAACGTCCTGACTTTC.

The rearrangement joins TRBV29-1 to TRBJ2-1; 10 positions match TRBD2. This CDR3 spans 15 amino acids. Germline CDR1 reads SQVTM; CDR2 reads ANQGSEA. Losses at the gene ends were 6 bases for V and 8 bases for J; bases not matched to a gene: 13. The CDR3 DNA is TGCAGCGTCGGCTTCGGGGCTAGCGGGAGCGATGAGCAGTTCTTC. Its protein is CSVGFGASGSDEQFF.

This clonotype has more than one count but fewer than ten. The genes are TRBV28 and TRBJ1-1; 8 bases are a match to TRBD1. This CDR3 comprises 10 residues. The trim removed 6 bases at V and 10 bases at J, leaving 1 base unmatched. From germline, CDR1 is MDHEN and CDR2 SYDVKM. The CDR3 DNA reads TGTGCCAGCAGCGACAGGGGAGCTTTCTTT. It codes for CASSDRGAFF.

This clonotype was detected a few times. The chain has TRBV19 and TRBJ1-5; 8 nucleotides align to TRBD1. The junction had 19 bases not matched to a gene; V was cut back by 6 bases and J by 15 bases. The CDR3 loop spans 15 amino acids. Germline CDR1 reads LNHDA; CDR2 reads SQIVND (reference sequence). The CDR3, as DNA: TGTGCCAGTAGCCAAGACAGGGGCCAAGGAATCACTAGGCATTTT. It codes for CASSQDRGQGITRHF.

The table lists this clonotype with many counts. This chain uses TRBV7-2 with TRBJ2-5; no clear D. CDR1 and CDR2 (germline): SGHTA, FQGNSA. The CDR3 is 11 residues long. V dropped 5 bases and J dropped 4 bases, with 5 bases sitting between them. The DNA for the CDR3 is TGTGCCAGCAGCGTGGTAGAGACCCAGTACTTC. Protein product: CASSVVETQYF.

This clonotype was seen many times. The chain recombines TRBV7-9 with TRBJ2-6; 8 bases map to TRBD2. This CDR3 contains 19 residues. The V segment lost 7 bases and the J segment 0 bases; nucleotides outside the gene matches: 14. Germline lookup yields CDR1 SEHNR and CDR2 FQNEAQ (reference sequence). The CDR3 region has the DNA TGTGCCAGCACCAAAATTAGCGCGGGGGGAGGCTCTGGGGCCAACGTCCTGACTTTC. It translates to CASTKISAGGGSGANVLTF.

This clonotype showed up just a few times. The chain recombines TRBV7-2 with TRBJ1-2, with D unclear. The V gene's germline CDR1 is SGHTA and CDR2 FQGNSA. Trimming stripped 0 bases from V and 9 bases from J, with 11 bases between. CDR3 size: 13 residues. This CDR3 is CASSLAGVFRYTF. The CDR3 nucleotides are TGTGCCAGCAGCTTAGCAGGCGTATTCCGCTACACCTTC.

The sample holds many counts of this clonotype. The CDR3: CASRGSGTGHYEQYF. CDR3 in DNA: TGTGCCAGCAGAGGCAGCGGGACAGGGCACTACGAGCAGTACTTC. This chain links TRBV28 with TRBJ2-7; 9 bases align to TRBD1. The germline gives CDR1 MDHEN, CDR2 SYDVKM. The CDR3 contains 15 residues. V lost 6 bases and J lost 3; bases outside the gene matches: 9.

V gene TRBV6-2 or TRBV6-3 combines with J gene TRBJ1-6; 8 positions agree with TRBD1. The CDR3 has 14 amino acids. J was trimmed by 9 bases and V by 6 bases; bases with no gene match: 7. Per the germline V gene, CDR1 is MNHEY and CDR2 is SVGEGT. CDR3 DNA: TGTGCCAGCAGCTACAGGACAGGGATTTCACCCCTCCACTTT. This translates into CASSYRTGISPLHF.

The J gene is TRBJ1-1, the V gene TRBV6-2 or TRBV6-3; 10 bases align to TRBD1. Trimming took 8 bases from V and 0 from J; bases not matched to a gene: 12. CDR3 length equals 17 residues. The germline V gene has CDR1 MNHEY and CDR2 SVGEGT. CDR3 sequence (DNA): TGTGCCAGCCTCGGCCCTCGGGACAGGGGCATGAACACTGAAGCTTTCTTT. Its translation is CASLGPRDRGMNTEAFF.

This clonotype was found a few times. The chain recombines TRBV29-1 with TRBJ1-2, with a possible D match to TRBD1 (6 bases). The germline V gene has CDR1 SQVTM and CDR2 ANQGSEA. V dropped 0 bases and J dropped 3 bases, with 8 bases sitting between them. The CDR3 sequence is 13 residues long. The DNA of the CDR3 is TGCAGCGTTGAAGAGGACAGCTACTATGGCTACACCTTC. This encodes CSVEEDSYYGYTF.

The chain joins TRBV5-1 to TRBJ2-5; 14 bases are a match to TRBD2. The germline CDR1 and CDR2 sequences are SGHRS and YFSETQ. CDR3 length equals 18 residues. V was clipped by 4 bases and J by 5 bases; unmatched bases: 13. In nucleotides, the CDR3 is TGCGCCAGCAGCCCCTACGGGGCGGGACTAGCGGGAGTCGAGACCCAGTACTTC. Protein product: CASSPYGAGLAGVETQYF. Drawing the rest from reference TRBV5-1 and TRBJ2-5, the complete variable domain is KAGVTQTPRYLIKTRGQQVTLSCSPISGHRSVSWYQQTPGQGLQFLFEYFSETQRNKGNFPGRFSGRQFSNSRSEMNVSTLELGDSALYLCASSPYGAGLAGVETQYFGPGTRLLVL.

This clonotype was observed many times. The chain combines TRBV7-3 with TRBJ2-1; the D gene is possibly TRBD1 (5 bases). Trimming shortened V by 2 bases and J by 5 bases, and 7 bases separated the two germline ends. This CDR3 is 13 amino acids long. Germline V gene data show CDR1 as SGHTA and CDR2 as FQGTGA. CDR3 DNA sequence: TGTGCCAGCAGCTTAGCAGGGAACAATGAGCAGTTCTTC. Translated: CASSLAGNNEQFF.

There are a few counts of this clonotype. The chain couples TRBV14 to TRBJ2-1; 13 bases are shared with TRBD2. The length of the CDR3 is 16 residues. Germline V lookup: CDR1 SGHDN, CDR2 FVKESK. Unmatched junction bases numbered 6, after V lost 2 bases and J lost 8 bases. In DNA, the CDR3 is TGTGCCAGCAGCCAAATAGGACTAGCGGGAGCCTATGAGCAGTTCTTC. It yields the protein CASSQIGLAGAYEQFF.

The chain uses TRBV27 and TRBJ2-7; the D gene is possibly TRBD2 (5 bases). Trimming removed 7 bases at V and 5 bases at J, with 12 bases between. Germline loops: CDR1 MNHEY, CDR2 SMNVEV (reference sequence). This CDR3 spans 12 amino acids. CDR3: CASNLGAHEQYF. For the CDR3, the DNA is TGTGCCAGCAACTTGGGAGCCCACGAGCAGTACTTC.

This rearrangement joins TRBV12-3 or TRBV12-4 to TRBJ2-3; 11 bases are a match to TRBD1. The CDR3 sequence is 14 residues long. Trimming took 6 bases from V and 6 from J; bases not matched to a gene: 5. CDR3 sequence reads: CASSHRDRGDTQYF. The CDR3 nucleotides read TGTGCCAGCAGCCACCGGGACAGGGGGGATACGCAGTATTTT.

This clonotype was seen only a few times. The chain has TRBV20-1 and TRBJ2-1, with 12 bases aligning to TRBD2. Germline V CDR1 and CDR2: DFQATT, SNEGSKA (reference sequence). This CDR3 spans 15 amino acids. Losses at the gene ends were 2 bases for V and 8 bases for J; bases not matched to a gene: 7. DNA of the CDR3: TGCAGTGCTAGACCTAGCGGGAGGGGGGCGGATGAGCAGTTCTTC. It translates to CSARPSGRGADEQFF.

Many counts were recorded for this clonotype. The chain has TRBV7-2 and TRBJ2-7, with D perhaps being TRBD1 or TRBD2 (5 bases each). The CDR3 covers 15 residues. V was pared by 0 bases and J by 0 bases, with 9 bases between. Germline V gene sequence: CDR1 SGHTA, CDR2 FQGNSA. The CDR3 DNA reads as TGTGCCAGCAGCTTAGCGTGGGGGAGCTCCTACGAGCAGTACTTC. Protein: CASSLAWGSSYEQYF.

The table lists this clonotype with many counts. The chain recombines TRBV6-1 with TRBJ2-3; D possibly matches TRBD1 or TRBD2 (5 bases each). Germline CDR1 is MNHNS and CDR2 is SASEGT. The CDR3 extends over 17 amino acids. V was trimmed by 4 bases and J by 5 bases, leaving 22 bases between them. For the CDR3, the DNA is TGTGCCAGCAGTGCGTTCGCCTGGGACGTCCTTCGAGATACGCAGTATTTT. Translated, it gives CASSAFAWDVLRDTQYF.

This clonotype was picked up many times. The V call is TRBV7-9, the J call TRBJ1-5; unclear D gene. The CDR3 spans 13 residues. Germline CDR1 reads SEHNR; CDR2 reads FQNEAQ (reference sequence). Trimming stripped 4 bases from V and 5 bases from J, with 9 bases between. CDR3: CASSSEGHQPQHF. The CDR3 DNA reads TGTGCCAGCAGCTCGGAGGGTCATCAGCCCCAGCATTTT.

V usage is TRBV27 and J usage is TRBJ1-2; the match to TRBD1 covers 7 bases. The CDR3 is made up of 14 amino acids. CDR1 MNHEY and CDR2 SMNVEV come from the germline V gene (reference sequence). The J segment lost 8 bases and the V segment lost 0 bases, leaving 6 bases of the junction unmatched. The CDR3 DNA follows: TGTGCCAGCAGTTTATCGGGACAGAACGGAGGCTACACCTTC. This codes for CASSLSGQNGGYTF.

This clonotype appeared a few times. This chain links TRBV18 with TRBJ1-1, with D unclear. The germline CDR1 and CDR2 sequences are KGHSH and LQKENI. This CDR3 is 13 amino acids long. Trimming removed 1 base at V and 7 bases at J, with 10 bases between. This CDR3 is CASSPQGIGEAFF. In DNA form, the CDR3 reads TGTGCCAGCTCACCACAGGGAATCGGTGAAGCTTTCTTT.

The chain couples TRBV28 to TRBJ2-7; D gene unclear. Trimming removed 7 bases at V and 7 bases at J, with 14 bases between. Germline assignment: CDR1 MDHEN and CDR2 SYDVKM. CDR3 length: 12 amino acids. Written as DNA, the CDR3 is TGTGCCAGCAACGTTGGATTGGAGGAGCAGTACTTC. Its translation is CASNVGLEEQYF. Based on the CDR3 plus reference TRBV28 and TRBJ2-7, the full variable domain is DVKVTQSSRYLVKRTGEKVFLECVQDMDHENMFWYRQDPGLGLRLIYFSYDVKMKEKGDIPEGYSVSREKKERFSLILESASTNQTSMYLCASNVGLEEQYFGPGTRLTVT.